This T cell receptor (beta chain) was obtained from a study of Graves' ophthalmopathy and Graves' hyperthyroidism listed by TCRdb under 2018. Context from the whole study: Peripheral blood was collected at initial diagnosis, before any treatment. T-cell repertoires of thyroid tissue and blood were compared in six or seven hyperthyroidism patients. In total, around 130 blood samples were TCR-sequenced: 43 ophthalmopathy, approximately 75 hyperthyroidism and some 17 hyperthyroidism-to-ophthalmopathy patients. The study used TCR beta repertoire signatures to distinguish Graves' ophthalmopathy from Graves' hyperthyroidism and to predict progression to ophthalmopathy. For independent validation, a separate cohort was made up of 18 hyperthyroidism patients plus 17 patients who later progressed from hyperthyroidism to ophthalmopathy. A discovery set of 100 patients (43 ophthalmopathy, approximately 58 stable hyperthyroidism) was enrolled to explore V-J signatures distinguishing ophthalmopathy from hyperthyroidism. Following sample collection, hyperthyroidism patients were given methimazole at a starting dose of 30 mg daily, and ophthalmopathy patients were given high-dose intravenous methylprednisolone. What the authors observed across the whole study: In cross-validation, the 13-signature model distinguished ophthalmopathy from stable hyperthyroidism with approximately 88% sensitivity and almost 83% specificity, and in the test set the corresponding values were roughly 80% and 76%. Most expanded thyroid clonotypes with frequency above 0.001 were also detected in blood, suggesting blood repertoires may reflect the thyroid immune response. No statistical method was used to predetermine the sample size, and group allocation was not hidden from the investigators. In validation, the model predicted ophthalmopathy progression with 70.59% sensitivity and 72.22% specificity; some 13 predicted patients were CT-confirmed with GO in a median of approximately six months.

For this clonotype: Its antigen is not yet known. The sample holds no much larger clone one base away, and base qualities are not on file.

Ophthalmopathy patients were characterized by moderately to severely active disease, a Clinical Activity Score of at least 3, a NOSPECS grade of at least 4, and a disease duration under 3 months. Anyone with other autoimmune diseases, uncontrolled infections, pregnancy or lactation was excluded from the study. Diagnosis relied on clinical symptoms, serum thyroxine, TRAb, thyroid ultrasound and orbital computed tomography. Using Ficoll-Paque density gradient centrifugation, PBMCs were isolated from less than 13 ml of fresh peripheral blood. Total RNA was extracted with Trizol reagent and quality-checked on an Agilent 2100 Bioanalyzer. Measured from the cysteine to the phenylalanine, the CDR3 is 15 residues long. Only CDR3 DNA remains: 45 bases, in frame from the first base. CDR1 is given as SQVTM and CDR2 as ANQGSEA, both from the germline V gene. V and J are truncated by 3 bases and 3 bases respectively, leaving an intervening sequence of 18 bases.

TCR beta CDR3 regions were amplified from RNA transcripts for repertoire sequencing. A first-round RT-PCR used HTBI primers with the Qiagen OneStep RT-PCR kit, followed by a second-round multiplex PCR, size selection and purification. The libraries underwent paired-end sequencing with 100 bp reads on an Illumina HiSeq2000. The source study handled its data this way. Reads were processed with SOAPnuke, discarding reads with adapters, uncalled bases, mean Phred below 15, or no exact constant-primer or identifier match. COPE v1.2.5 was used to merge the high-quality paired reads. Unique nucleotide sequences were defined as clonotypes and aligned to IMGT TRB V, D and J references using MiTCR v1.1. The analysis was limited to V-J combinations with a frequency above 0.0001, which together covered over 99% of the repertoires. For each V-J combination, a TCR clonal expansion and chaos score was defined as F50 clonal expansion divided by the chaos observed in the TCRdist matrix. Welch's t-statistics and random forest were used to narrow the features down to 13 V-J combinations, which were then fed into a naive Bayes classifier. Thyroid-blood repertoire similarity was quantified with the Morisita-Horn index. The public reads were reprocessed in TCRdb via fastp at Q25 and MiXCR, keeping in-frame beta chains. CDR3 protein duplicates are merged, each entry listing the most common genes and DNA. TCRdb's processing, not the authors' own work, is the source of the V and J calls. This sample comprises 650,000 to 900,000 distinct CDR3 sequences, 35% to 50% of them detected only once. The ten largest clonotypes hold approximately 43% of the sample.

The chain is encoded by TRBV29-1 joined to TRBJ2-7; TRBD1 could be the D gene, as 6 bases match. Specimen: peripheral blood. This receptor was taken from an adult man with Graves' ophthalmopathy. The CDR3 amino acid sequence is: CSVESPGQSHYEQYF. The nucleotide sequence reads TGCAGCGTTGAGAGCCCGGGACAATCACACTACGAGCAGTACTTC.